A single sample gave rise to the 25 T cell receptor beta chains below, sequenced in a study of T cells in Graves' hyperthyroidism and ophthalmopathy. Using RNA transcripts as the source, TCR beta CDR3 regions were amplified. TCR CDR3 regions were first amplified by RT-PCR with HTBI primers. Each CDR3 protein is one row after TCRdb ran MiXCR on the multiplex PCR reads. The profile covers 270,000 or so distinct CDR3 sequences, with roughly 15% appearing a single time and 30% taken by the ten largest. Sequencing used blood. These receptors were taken from a woman in her forties or fifties with Graves' hyperthyroidism that later progressed to Graves' ophthalmopathy.

The table lists this clonotype with many counts. The chain joins TRBV6-1 to TRBJ2-1, with a tentative D call TRBD2 (6 bases). With 8 bases removed from V and 0 bases from J, the gap between germline ends came to 14 bases. The CDR3 contains 15 residues. Germline values: CDR1 MNHNS, CDR2 SASEGT. CDR3 sequence reads: CASGVAASSYNEQFF. The CDR3, as DNA: TGTGCCAGCGGGGTAGCGGCCAGCTCCTACAATGAGCAGTTCTTC.

This clonotype was recorded a few times. The CDR3 region has the DNA TGTGCCAGCAGTTCGTCCCTCAGGGGGCTCGACGAGCAGTACTTC. Amino acids: CASSSSLRGLDEQYF. The chain uses TRBV27 and TRBJ2-7; 8 bases line up with TRBD1. V dropped 4 bases and J dropped 5; count of bases not matched to a gene: 10. The germline gives CDR1 MNHEY, CDR2 SMNVEV (reference sequence). This CDR3 region has 15 residues.

The chain employs TRBV7-2 and TRBJ1-2; no reliable D call. V was cut by 1 base and J by 7 bases, with 10 bases left in between. The length of the CDR3 is 13 residues. Germline loops: CDR1 SGHTA, CDR2 FQGNSA. The CDR3 loop reads CASSLGGLSGYTF. The CDR3 nucleotides are TGTGCCAGCAGCTTAGGAGGTCTTTCTGGCTACACCTTC.

In this sample, this clonotype turned up many times. This rearrangement joins TRBV6-1 to TRBJ1-2; TRBD1 might be the D (6 bases). CDR3 length: 14 residues. From germline, CDR1 is MNHNS and CDR2 SASEGT. Trimming removed 6 bases at V and 4 bases at J, with 15 bases between. The CDR3, as DNA: TGTGCCAGCAGAGAAAAGGGGGTTTCCTATGGCTACACCTTC. This translates into CASREKGVSYGYTF.

There are many counts of this clonotype. The chain uses TRBV15 and TRBJ2-1, with D tentatively TRBD2 (6 bases). V lost 0 bases to trimming and J lost 0 bases, with 12 bases between them. The CDR3 has 17 residues. CDR1 LNHNV and CDR2 YYDKDF come from the germline V gene (reference sequence). This CDR3 reads CATSRDGRGRSYNEQFF. The CDR3 DNA sequence: TGTGCCACCAGCAGAGATGGGCGGGGTCGCTCCTACAATGAGCAGTTCTTC. The full variable domain, with the rest looked up from reference TRBV15 and TRBJ2-1, is DAMVIQNPRYQVTQFGKPVTLSCSQTLNHNVMYWYQQKSSQAPKLLFHYYDKDFNNEADTPDNFQSRRPNTSFCFLDIRSPGLGDTAMYLCATSRDGRGRSYNEQFFGPGTRLTVL.

This clonotype was seen many times. The CDR3 reads CSAVGTSGPPSYEQYF. The CDR3 DNA sequence: TGCAGTGCTGTGGGGACTAGCGGGCCCCCTTCCTACGAGCAGTACTTC. This chain links TRBV20-1 with TRBJ2-7; 12 bases are shared with TRBD2. In germline, CDR1 is DFQATT, CDR2 SNEGSKA (reference sequence). The CDR3 is made up of 16 amino acids. V was pared by 5 bases and J by 1 base, with 9 bases of the junction left unmatched.

This clonotype has ten or more counts. The chain combines TRBV10-3 with TRBJ2-7; 9 bases match TRBD2. This CDR3 comprises 15 residues. Germline CDR1 is ENHRY and CDR2 is SYGVKD. With 6 bases clipped from V and 2 bases from J, the junction kept 8 bases outside the gene matches. Here the CDR3 DNA reads TGTGCCATCAGGGAAATGGCGGGAGGGCCCTACGAGCAGTACTTC. This translates into CAIREMAGGPYEQYF.

Note on this clonotype: This may be a read error, as it is one base from a much larger clone. The chain is built from TRBV5-4 and TRBJ2-7; either TRBD1 or TRBD2 may fit D (5 bases each). CDR3 length: 15 residues. Germline V lookup: CDR1 SGHNT, CDR2 YYREEE (reference sequence). The CDR3 coding sequence is TGTACCAGCAGCCCCTACGGGGCAGGGATGGGCGAGCAGTACTTC. This gives the protein CTSSPYGAGMGEQYF.

This clonotype was picked up many times. The chain uses TRBV20-1 and TRBJ2-3; either TRBD1 or TRBD2 may supply D (5 bases each). V lost 1 base, J lost 1 base, and 36 bases lay in between. CDR3 length equals 23 residues. Germline CDR1 DFQATT, CDR2 SNEGSKA (reference sequence). The CDR3 reads CSARALGLGLGRDLPFRTDTQYF. In DNA, the CDR3 is TGCAGTGCTAGAGCTCTCGGGCTGGGGTTAGGCAGGGACCTTCCATTTCGCACAGATACGCAGTATTTT.

This clonotype came up many times. The chain recombines TRBV27 with TRBJ2-3; D may be TRBD2 (5 bases). Germline loops: CDR1 MNHEY, CDR2 SMNVEV (reference sequence). The CDR3 has 14 residues. The V and J ends lost 7 bases and 0 bases respectively, with 11 bases between them. CDR3 nucleotide sequence: TGTGCCAGCATGCGGGTTTCTAGCACAGATACGCAGTATTTT. It yields the protein CASMRVSSTDTQYF.

This clonotype showed up many times. The chain has TRBV2 and TRBJ2-7, with 9 bases lining up with TRBD1. Germline loops: CDR1 SNHLY, CDR2 FYNNEI. J gave up 6 bases and V 6 bases, and 3 bases lay outside the gene matches. This CDR3 comprises 12 residues. The CDR3 sequence is CASRDRGPEQYF. In nucleotides, the CDR3 is TGTGCCAGCAGGGACAGGGGTCCCGAGCAGTACTTC.

This clonotype was counted at least ten times. This chain connects TRBV5-8 to TRBJ2-1; TRBD2 agrees at 10 bases. Germline assignment: CDR1 SGHTS and CDR2 YDEGEE. The CDR3 is 15 residues long. The V and J ends lost 0 bases and 9 bases, in that order; junction bases with no gene match: 6. Here the CDR3 DNA reads TGTGCCAGCAGCTTGGAGGCTAGCGGGAGAGGTGAGCAGTTCTTC. Its translation is CASSLEASGRGEQFF.

This clonotype was observed at least ten times. V and J are TRBV29-1 and TRBJ2-7; 7 bases are shared with TRBD2. Germline loops: CDR1 SQVTM, CDR2 ANQGSEA. V gave up 5 bases and J gave up 7 bases; unmatched junction bases: 8. The CDR3 runs 12 residues. The CDR3 DNA sequence: TGCAGCGTTAGCGGGACTCCGGGAGAGCAGTACTTC. Amino acids: CSVSGTPGEQYF.

This clonotype was detected many times. A read error may produce the germline difference seen at one junction end. This chain joins TRBV7-7 and TRBJ2-3; TRBD1 aligns across 7 bases. CDR3 size: 14 residues. In germline, CDR1 is SSHAT, CDR2 FNYEAQ (reference sequence). The DNA of the CDR3 is TGTGCTAGCAGCCCCGGACAGGGCACAGATACGCAGTATTTT. Its protein is CASSPGQGTDTQYF.

In its sample, this clonotype was seen many times. The chain is built from TRBV6-1 and TRBJ1-2, with a possible D match to TRBD1 (5 bases). Trimming shortened V by 6 bases and J by 4 bases, and 15 bases separated the two germline ends. The CDR3 sequence is 14 residues long. The germline V gene has CDR1 MNHNS and CDR2 SASEGT. CDR3 in DNA: TGTGCCAGCAGACTAGGGACCGGTATCTATGGCTACACCTTC. It specifies CASRLGTGIYGYTF.

This clonotype showed up many times. The V and J genes are TRBV3-1 and TRBJ1-5; D is ambiguous. The CDR3 is 13 residues long. Trimming shortened V by 1 base and J by 9 bases, and 10 bases separated the two germline ends. Germline CDR1 and CDR2: LGHDT and YNNKEL (reference sequence). The DNA of the CDR3 is TGTGCCAGCAGCCAAGTAGGCCTCGTGCCCCAGCATTTT. As protein: CASSQVGLVPQHF.

This clonotype was recorded at least ten times. The V gene is TRBV18, the J gene TRBJ1-3; weak D call: TRBD1 (5 bases). Germline assignment: CDR1 KGHSH and CDR2 LQKENI. This CDR3 spans 15 amino acids. V was cut by 3 bases and J by 3 bases, with 12 bases left in between. The CDR3 nucleotides read TGTGCCAGCTCACCGCAGGGACTCGGTGGAAACACCATATATTTT. It translates to CASSPQGLGGNTIYF.

This clonotype was seen only a few times. The chain combines TRBV6-4 with TRBJ2-3, with a possible D match to TRBD1 (5 bases). The V gene lost 2 bases and the J gene lost 4 bases, with 13 bases spanning the gap. The germline CDR1 and CDR2 sequences are MRHNA and SNTAGT. The CDR3 is 15 residues long. CDR3 coding DNA: TGTGCCAGCAGTGACAGGGGCCGAACTCCAGATACGCAGTATTTT. It codes for CASSDRGRTPDTQYF.

This clonotype has at least ten counts. The V and J genes are TRBV20-1 and TRBJ2-1; D might be TRBD1 (5 bases). The V end lost 4 bases, the J end lost 9 bases, and 22 bases lay between the germline ends. The CDR3 loop spans 15 amino acids. The V gene's germline CDR1 is DFQATT and CDR2 SNEGSKA (reference sequence). CDR3 nucleotides: TGCAGTGCTATTGGCCCCTTAGGGGCGAGCTCTGAGCAGTTCTTC. Its translation is CSAIGPLGASSEQFF.

At least ten counts were recorded for this clonotype. The rearrangement joins TRBV29-1 to TRBJ2-5, with a tentative D call TRBD1 (6 bases). Germline V gene data show CDR1 as SQVTM and CDR2 as ANQGSEA. The CDR3 has 16 residues. CDR3 in amino acids: CSPTPPGRDIGETQYF. The CDR3 DNA is TGCAGTCCAACCCCCCCTGGCCGGGACATAGGAGAGACCCAGTACTTC.

This clonotype has ten or more counts. The chain links TRBV11-2 to TRBJ2-2; 10 bases align to TRBD2. The CDR3 runs to 19 residues. The V gene end was trimmed by 5 bases and the J gene end by 5 bases; junction bases not matched to a gene: 17. Germline V gene sequence: CDR1 SGHAT, CDR2 FQNNGV. The CDR3 nucleotides read TGTGCCAGCAGCCCACATAAGATGGTAGCGGGGGGCAAGACCGGGGAGCTGTTTTTT. Its translation: CASSPHKMVAGGKTGELFF.

This clonotype occurred many times. At one end the junction does not follow the germline gene, possibly because of a read error. J is TRBJ2-1 and V is TRBV7-7; D might be TRBD1 (5 bases). This CDR3 contains 16 residues. Germline V lookup: CDR1 SSHAT, CDR2 FNYEAQ (reference sequence). CDR3 DNA sequence: TGTGCTAGCAGCTCTCAAGGGGCCGTACCTAGGAATGAGCAGTTCTTC. The encoded protein is CASSSQGAVPRNEQFF.

This clonotype was detected ten times or more. V and J are TRBV2 and TRBJ2-3; D call uncertain. In germline, CDR1 is SNHLY, CDR2 FYNNEI. The V and J ends lost 7 bases and 3 bases respectively, with 11 bases between them. The CDR3 covers 13 residues. CDR3 nucleotide sequence: TGTGCCAGCAATCGAGAGGCAACAGATACGCAGTATTTT. It is translated as CASNREATDTQYF. The full variable domain, with the rest looked up from reference TRBV2 and TRBJ2-3, is EPEVTQTPSHQVTQMGQEVILRCVPISNHLYFYWYRQILGQKVEFLVSFYNNEISEKSEIFDDQFSVERPDGSNFTLKIRSTKLEDSAMYFCASNREATDTQYFGPGTRLTVL.

This clonotype was seen many times. The rearrangement uses TRBV7-9 and TRBJ1-1; 7 bases fit TRBD1. The trim removed 5 bases at V and 4 bases at J, leaving 10 bases unmatched. This CDR3 region has 15 residues. Looked up from germline, CDR1 is SEHNR and CDR2 is FQNEAQ (reference sequence). The DNA of the CDR3 is TGTGCCAGCAGCCCCAAGAGGACAGGCGGCACTGAAGCTTTCTTT. Protein product: CASSPKRTGGTEAFF. The whole variable domain, filled in from reference TRBV7-9 and TRBJ1-1, reads DTGVSQNPRHKITKRGQNVTFRCDPISEHNRLYWYRQTLGQGPEFLTYFQNEAQLEKSRLLSDRFSAERPKGSFSTLEIQRTEQGDSAMYLCASSPKRTGGTEAFFGQGTRLTVV.

The chain uses TRBV7-9 and TRBJ1-6; D not certain. Germline V gene lookup returns CDR1 SEHNR and CDR2 FQNEAQ (reference sequence). V lost 2 bases and J 7 bases, leaving 12 bases between the germline ends. There are 15 residues in the CDR3. The DNA of the CDR3 is TGTGCCAGCAGCTTACCTGTGGGGAACAATTCACCCCTCCACTTT. Its protein is CASSLPVGNNSPLHF.